This TCR beta chain was recorded in a study of CD8 T cells in Susac syndrome. Roughly 0.45 to 1 ug RNA was reverse transcribed with random hexamers. TCRdb reprocessed the immunoSEQ multiplex PCR reads via MiXCR and lists one record per CDR3 protein. The sample consists of about 73,000 distinct CDR3 sequences, roughly 95% of them appearing once. The ends were cut back, 3 bases at V and 2 bases at J, with 2 bases in the middle. The CDR3 runs to 11 residues. Germline V lookup: CDR1 WSHSY, CDR2 SAAADI. This clonotype was sampled from a human donor with multiple sclerosis. V gene TRBV10-2 combines with J gene TRBJ2-7, with D hard to call. The source material was CD8+ T cells from PBMCs. CDR3 sequence: CASSDPYEQYF. Written as DNA, the CDR3 is TGCGCCAGCAGTGACCCCTACGAGCAGTACTTC.